This is a list of T cell receptor beta chains from one sample in a study of T-cell reconstitution after alpha-beta-depleted transplantation in children. TCRdb reanalysed the PCR reads using MiXCR and keeps one entry per CDR3 protein. The sample holds about 460,000 distinct CDR3 sequences, around 13% seen once. The input for sequencing was PBMCs from the stem cell graft donor, taken from the stem cell graft. These receptors all stem from a human donor who donated a stem cell graft to a child with combined immunodeficiency. CDR3s include the opening cysteine and the closing phenylalanine or tryptophan. D genes are given only for firm matches. A clone size is listed for some rows: how often the clone was seen (once, few, many), or a class if it is expanded.

v_gene: TRBV5-1; d_gene: TRBD2; j_gene: TRBJ2-1; abundance: few; CDR3nt: TGCGCCAGCAGCTTGGCCGGGAGCGGGGGGGCCCTTACCTACAATGAGCAGTTCTTC; CDR3aa: CASSLAGSGGALTYNEQFF
v_gene: TRBV11-2; d_gene: NA; j_gene: TRBJ2-7; abundance: NA; CDR3nt: TGTGCCAGCAGCTTGTCTACGCGGGTCATCTACGAGCAGTACTTC; CDR3aa: CASSLSTRVIYEQYF
v_gene: TRBV7-3; d_gene: TRBD2; j_gene: TRBJ2-1; abundance: few; CDR3nt: TGTGCCAGCAGCTTAACTGGGGGACTATACAATGAGCAGTTCTTC; CDR3aa: CASSLTGGLYNEQFF
v_gene: TRBV6-2/TRBV6-3; d_gene: TRBD2; j_gene: TRBJ2-7; abundance: NA; CDR3nt: TGTGCCAGCAGTATGAGCGGGGGCCGCTCCTACGAGCAGTACTTC; CDR3aa: CASSMSGGRSYEQYF
v_gene: TRBV10-3; d_gene: NA; j_gene: TRBJ2-1; abundance: many; CDR3nt: TGTGCCATCAGTCACGGTAGCGGAAGTAACAATGAGCAGTTCTTC; CDR3aa: CAISHGSGSNNEQFF
v_gene: TRBV7-9; d_gene: NA; j_gene: TRBJ1-2; abundance: once; CDR3nt: TGTGCCAGCAGCCTAAGGGCCAGGGACTATGGCTACACCTTC; CDR3aa: CASSLRARDYGYTF
v_gene: TRBV20-1; d_gene: NA; j_gene: TRBJ1-4; abundance: NA; CDR3nt: TGCAGTGCTAGGGGCTCGAGACAAAGCCTAGCAACTAATGAAAAACTGTTTTTT; CDR3aa: CSARGSRQSLATNEKLFF
v_gene: TRBV6-1; d_gene: TRBD2; j_gene: TRBJ2-2; abundance: few; CDR3nt: TGTGCCACAAGGACTAGCGGGCCAAACACCGGGGAGCTGTTTTTT; CDR3aa: CATRTSGPNTGELFF
v_gene: TRBV9; d_gene: NA; j_gene: TRBJ2-3; abundance: NA; CDR3nt: TGTGCCAGCAGCGTAGACCCGCGAGGCCGAGCAGATACGCAGTATTTT; CDR3aa: CASSVDPRGRADTQYF
v_gene: TRBV24-1; d_gene: NA; j_gene: TRBJ2-5; abundance: few; CDR3nt: TGTGCCACCAGTGATTTGAGGCAGGGGTCAGAGCAAGAGACCCAGTACTTC; CDR3aa: CATSDLRQGSEQETQYF
v_gene: TRBV12-3/TRBV12-4; d_gene: NA; j_gene: TRBJ1-4; abundance: few; CDR3nt: TGTACCAGCAGTCCCGCGTGGGGTATTGAAACTAATGAAAAACTGTTTTTT; CDR3aa: CTSSPAWGIETNEKLFF
v_gene: TRBV12-3/TRBV12-4; d_gene: TRBD1; j_gene: TRBJ2-7; abundance: many; CDR3nt: TGTGCCAGCAACTCGGTTGGGACAGATTACGAGCAGTACTTC; CDR3aa: CASNSVGTDYEQYF
v_gene: TRBV9; d_gene: NA; j_gene: TRBJ2-2; abundance: NA; CDR3nt: TGTGCCAGCAGCGTAGTCCCGGGCACCGGGGAGCTGTTTTTT; CDR3aa: CASSVVPGTGELFF
v_gene: TRBV18; d_gene: NA; j_gene: TRBJ2-5; abundance: NA; CDR3nt: TGTGCCAGCTCACCACCCTGGGGGGAAGAGACCCAGTACTTC; CDR3aa: CASSPPWGEETQYF
v_gene: TRBV29-1; d_gene: NA; j_gene: TRBJ2-5; abundance: NA; CDR3nt: TGCAGCGGCTCCGGGACACAACAAGAGACCCAGTACTTC; CDR3aa: CSGSGTQQETQYF
v_gene: TRBV29-1; d_gene: NA; j_gene: TRBJ2-1; abundance: many; CDR3nt: TGCAGCGTTGAGAGGGCTGGCGGCAATGAGCAGTTCTTC; CDR3aa: CSVERAGGNEQFF
v_gene: TRBV6-5; d_gene: TRBD2; j_gene: TRBJ2-1; abundance: NA; CDR3nt: TGTGCCAGCAGTTACCACCCAGCCGGGACTAGCGGGGGGTACATAGATGAGTTCTTC; CDR3aa: CASSYHPAGTSGGYIDEFF
v_gene: TRBV20-1; d_gene: NA; j_gene: TRBJ2-7; abundance: few; CDR3nt: TGCAGTGCTAGAGATCTGACAGGAACCTACGAGCAGTACTTC; CDR3aa: CSARDLTGTYEQYF
v_gene: TRBV6-2/TRBV6-3; d_gene: NA; j_gene: TRBJ2-7; abundance: NA; CDR3nt: TGTGCCAGCAGTTTCCCACTAGCCACCTACGAGCAGTACTTC; CDR3aa: CASSFPLATYEQYF
v_gene: TRBV4-3; d_gene: NA; j_gene: TRBJ1-1; abundance: many; CDR3nt: TGCGCCAGCAGTGGTTTGAACACTGAAGCTTTCTTT; CDR3aa: CASSGLNTEAFF
v_gene: TRBV20-1; d_gene: TRBD2; j_gene: TRBJ2-3; abundance: NA; CDR3nt: TGCAGTGCTAGACCACTAGCGGGAAAGACAGATACGCAGTATTTT; CDR3aa: CSARPLAGKTDTQYF
v_gene: TRBV19; d_gene: NA; j_gene: TRBJ2-5; abundance: many; CDR3nt: TGTGCCAGTAGTAGGAACCGGGACACTCTGCGGGAGACCCAGTACTTC; CDR3aa: CASSRNRDTLRETQYF
v_gene: TRBV4-1; d_gene: NA; j_gene: TRBJ2-2; abundance: few; CDR3nt: TGCGCCAGCAGCCAAGCAGGGTTCGGCACCGGGGAGCTGTTTTTT; CDR3aa: CASSQAGFGTGELFF
v_gene: TRBV5-1; d_gene: NA; j_gene: TRBJ2-5; abundance: many; CDR3nt: TGCGCCAGCAGCTTAAGGCCCGAGGGGTCCCAGTACTTC; CDR3aa: CASSLRPEGSQYF
v_gene: TRBV12-3/TRBV12-4; d_gene: TRBD1; j_gene: TRBJ2-1; abundance: NA; CDR3nt: TGTGCCAGCAGACCCCCCGGGGGGACAGGGTTCGGGAATGAGCAGTTCTTC; CDR3aa: CASRPPGGTGFGNEQFF
v_gene: TRBV20-1; d_gene: TRBD1; j_gene: TRBJ1-6; abundance: few; CDR3nt: TGCAGTGCTAGAGCCGCGGGACAGAGAAATTCACCCCTCCACTTT; CDR3aa: CSARAAGQRNSPLHF
v_gene: TRBV12-3/TRBV12-4; d_gene: NA; j_gene: TRBJ1-3; abundance: NA; CDR3nt: TGTGCCAGCAGTTTTCTAGGCGGAAACACCATATATTTT; CDR3aa: CASSFLGGNTIYF
v_gene: TRBV20-1; d_gene: TRBD1; j_gene: TRBJ1-1; abundance: few; CDR3nt: TGCAGTGTTACCGGACAGGGAGATTTAAGCACTGAAGCTTTCTTT; CDR3aa: CSVTGQGDLSTEAFF
v_gene: TRBV5-4; d_gene: TRBD2; j_gene: TRBJ2-2; abundance: NA; CDR3nt: TGTGCCAGCAGCTTGGGTGCGGGAGTTGGTTCGGCCGGGGAGCTGTTTTTT; CDR3aa: CASSLGAGVGSAGELFF
v_gene: TRBV24-1; d_gene: NA; j_gene: TRBJ2-2; abundance: many; CDR3nt: TGTGCCACCAGTGATTTACCTAAGGACACCGGGGAGCTGTTTTTT; CDR3aa: CATSDLPKDTGELFF
v_gene: TRBV5-1; d_gene: NA; j_gene: TRBJ2-1; abundance: NA; CDR3nt: TGCGCCAGCAGCTACACCGGGACCGCGTACAATGAGCAGTTCTTC; CDR3aa: CASSYTGTAYNEQFF
v_gene: TRBV6-1; d_gene: NA; j_gene: TRBJ1-1; abundance: few; CDR3nt: TGTGCCAGCAGAGGGGAACAGGGTGAGTTTCGCGGGTGGAACACTGAAGCTTTCTTT; CDR3aa: CASRGEQGEFRGWNTEAFF
v_gene: TRBV6-6; d_gene: NA; j_gene: TRBJ2-3; abundance: few; CDR3nt: TGTGCCAGCAGTTATCTGGGGGGAGATACGCAGTATTTT; CDR3aa: CASSYLGGDTQYF
v_gene: TRBV28; d_gene: NA; j_gene: TRBJ2-1; abundance: NA; CDR3nt: TGTGCCAGCAGCCCCGACAATTTCAACCGGGAGTTCTTC; CDR3aa: CASSPDNFNREFF
v_gene: TRBV28; d_gene: NA; j_gene: TRBJ1-2; abundance: few; CDR3nt: TGTGCCAGCAGTTTTGGGCGCCTTGGCTACACCTTC; CDR3aa: CASSFGRLGYTF
v_gene: TRBV28; d_gene: TRBD2; j_gene: TRBJ2-7; abundance: NA; CDR3nt: TGTGCCAGCAGTTTATGGGGACTAGCGGGGGACTCCTCCTACGAGCAGTACTTC; CDR3aa: CASSLWGLAGDSSYEQYF
v_gene: TRBV12-3/TRBV12-4; d_gene: TRBD1; j_gene: TRBJ2-7; abundance: many; CDR3nt: TGTGCCAGCTCCACCATCTGGGACAGGGGCCCCTACGAGCAGTACTTC; CDR3aa: CASSTIWDRGPYEQYF
v_gene: TRBV5-1; d_gene: TRBD1; j_gene: TRBJ2-1; abundance: few; CDR3nt: TGCGCCAGCAGCTGGGGGACAGGGGAGACGAGATACAATGAGCAGTTCTTC; CDR3aa: CASSWGTGETRYNEQFF
v_gene: TRBV12-3/TRBV12-4; d_gene: NA; j_gene: TRBJ2-3; abundance: many; CDR3nt: TGTGCCAGCAGCCCCGCCGGGACTACGCAGTATTTT; CDR3aa: CASSPAGTTQYF
v_gene: TRBV7-9; d_gene: NA; j_gene: TRBJ2-5; abundance: NA; CDR3nt: TGTGCCAGCGTCGGGGGTGGCGAGACCCAGTACTTC; CDR3aa: CASVGGGETQYF
v_gene: TRBV10-3; d_gene: NA; j_gene: TRBJ1-1; abundance: NA; CDR3nt: TGTGCCATCGGACTTGGGACTGAAGCTTTCTTT; CDR3aa: CAIGLGTEAFF
v_gene: TRBV7-9; d_gene: NA; j_gene: TRBJ2-7; abundance: NA; CDR3nt: TGTGCCAGCAGTCGACTCGAGGACGGGGCCTACGAGCAGTACTTC; CDR3aa: CASSRLEDGAYEQYF
v_gene: TRBV5-1; d_gene: NA; j_gene: TRBJ1-1; abundance: few; CDR3nt: TGCGCCAGCAGCTTGGCTAATGGGTACACTGAAGCTTTCTTT; CDR3aa: CASSLANGYTEAFF
v_gene: TRBV29-1; d_gene: NA; j_gene: TRBJ2-7; abundance: once; CDR3nt: TGCAGCGTTGGTGGAGGGACACACTACGAGCAGTACTTC; CDR3aa: CSVGGGTHYEQYF